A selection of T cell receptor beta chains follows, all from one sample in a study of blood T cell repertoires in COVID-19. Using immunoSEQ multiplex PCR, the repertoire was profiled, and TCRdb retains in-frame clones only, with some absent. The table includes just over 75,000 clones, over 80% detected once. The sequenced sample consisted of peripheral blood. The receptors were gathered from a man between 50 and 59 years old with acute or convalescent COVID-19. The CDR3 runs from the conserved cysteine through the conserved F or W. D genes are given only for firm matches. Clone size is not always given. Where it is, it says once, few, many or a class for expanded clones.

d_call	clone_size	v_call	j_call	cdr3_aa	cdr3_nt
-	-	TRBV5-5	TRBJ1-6	CARYTGSQGSPLHF	TGTGCCAGGTATACGGGTTCACAGGGTTCACCCCTCCACTTT
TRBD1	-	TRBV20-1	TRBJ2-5	CSASEFRTGREETQYF	TGCAGTGCTAGTGAGTTCCGGACAGGACGTGAAGAGACCCAGTACTTC
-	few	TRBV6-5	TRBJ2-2	CASSLSTGELFF	TGTGCCAGCAGTCTTAGCACCGGGGAGCTGTTTTTT
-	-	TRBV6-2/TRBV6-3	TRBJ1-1	CASSYGQLEAFF	TGTGCCAGCAGTTACGGACAGCTTGAAGCTTTCTTT
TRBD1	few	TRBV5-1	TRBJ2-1	CASQGGPTSNEQFF	TGCGCCTCACAGGGGGGCCCTACCTCCAATGAGCAGTTCTTC
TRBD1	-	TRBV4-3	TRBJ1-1	CASSQETGSFTEAFF	TGCGCCAGCAGCCAAGAGACAGGGAGCTTTACTGAAGCTTTCTTT
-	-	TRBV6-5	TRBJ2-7	CASGGSGVYEQYF	TGTGCCAGCGGCGGTAGCGGAGTCTACGAGCAGTACTTC
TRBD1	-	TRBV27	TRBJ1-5	CASSLNPSGTGERMYSNQPQHF	TGTGCCAGCAGTCTAAACCCTTCCGGGACAGGGGAACGAATGTATAGCAATCAGCCCCAGCATTTT
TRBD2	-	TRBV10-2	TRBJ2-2	CATSPLAVLGGELFF	TGCGCCACCAGCCCCCTAGCGGTCTTAGGGGGGGAGCTGTTTTTT
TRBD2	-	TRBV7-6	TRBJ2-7	CASSLTSGSTYEQYF	TGTGCCAGCAGCTTGACTAGCGGGAGCACCTACGAGCAGTACTTC
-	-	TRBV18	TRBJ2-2	CASSPVGGSRGELFF	TGTGCCAGCTCACCTGTAGGAGGGTCACGCGGGGAGCTGTTTTTT
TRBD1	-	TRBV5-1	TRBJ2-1	CASSAWTGGLYNEQFF	TGCGCCAGCAGCGCCTGGACAGGGGGCTTATACAATGAGCAGTTCTTC
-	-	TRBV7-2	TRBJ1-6	CASSLGLGDDSPLHF	TGTGCCAGCAGCTTAGGGCTAGGGGATGATTCACCCCTCCACTTT
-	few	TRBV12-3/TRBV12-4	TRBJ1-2	CASSSNRVRAF	TGTGCCAGCAGTTCCAACAGGGTCCGGGCCTTC
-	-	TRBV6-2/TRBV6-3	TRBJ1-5	CASSYGAGYRGNQPQHF	TGTGCCAGCAGTTACGGAGCAGGGTACCGCGGCAATCAGCCCCAGCATTTT
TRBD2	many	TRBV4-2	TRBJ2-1	CASSPRTSGENEQFF	TGTGCCAGCAGCCCCAGGACTAGCGGGGAGAATGAGCAGTTCTTC
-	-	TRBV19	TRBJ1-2	CASSTATGTDYGYTF	TGTGCCAGTAGTACGGCGACAGGCACAGACTATGGCTACACCTTC
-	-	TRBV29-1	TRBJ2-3	CSVDQTGTGLRDTQYF	TGCAGCGTTGATCAAACCGGGACTGGCCTTCGGGATACGCAGTATTTT
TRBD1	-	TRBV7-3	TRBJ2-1	CASRTTGTGGGNEQFF	TGTGCCAGCAGGACCACCGGGACAGGGGGAGGGAATGAGCAGTTCTTC
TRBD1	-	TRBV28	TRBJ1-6	CASPRTGLNGPLHF	TGTGCCAGCCCACGGACAGGACTGAATGGGCCCCTCCACTTT
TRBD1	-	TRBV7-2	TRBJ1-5	CASSLGAGRGQVQPQHF	TGTGCCAGCAGCTTAGGTGCTGGCAGGGGGCAGGTTCAGCCCCAGCATTTT
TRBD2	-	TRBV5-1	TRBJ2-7	CASSFSGGGYEQYF	TGCGCCAGCAGCTTCTCGGGAGGCGGCTACGAGCAGTACTTC
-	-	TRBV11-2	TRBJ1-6	CASSLGRENSPLHF	TGTGCCAGCAGCTTAGGTCGGGAAAATTCACCCCTCCACTTT
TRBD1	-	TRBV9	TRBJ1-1	CASSRLIKGASTEAFF	TGTGCCAGCAGCCGATTAATTAAGGGGGCCAGCACTGAAGCTTTCTTT